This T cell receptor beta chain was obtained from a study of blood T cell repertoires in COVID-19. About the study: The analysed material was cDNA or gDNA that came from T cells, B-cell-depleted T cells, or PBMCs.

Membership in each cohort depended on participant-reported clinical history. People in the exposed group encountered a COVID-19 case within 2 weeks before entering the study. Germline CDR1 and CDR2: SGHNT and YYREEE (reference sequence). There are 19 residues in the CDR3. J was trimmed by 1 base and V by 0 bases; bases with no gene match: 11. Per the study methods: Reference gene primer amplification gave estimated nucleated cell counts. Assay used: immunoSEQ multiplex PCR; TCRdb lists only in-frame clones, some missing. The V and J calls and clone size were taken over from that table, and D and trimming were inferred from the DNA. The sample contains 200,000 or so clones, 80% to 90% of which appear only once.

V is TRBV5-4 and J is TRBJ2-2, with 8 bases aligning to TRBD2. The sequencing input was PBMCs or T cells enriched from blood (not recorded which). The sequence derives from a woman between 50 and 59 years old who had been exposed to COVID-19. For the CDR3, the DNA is TGTGCCAGCAGCTTGGAGCCCGGACTAGCTAGCAGGAACACCGGGGAGCTGTTTTTT. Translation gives CASSLEPGLASRNTGELFF.